This passage covers 13 T cell receptor beta chains from one sample sequenced in a study of blood T cell repertoires in COVID-19 (dated by TCRdb to the early 2020s). Library preparation employed the immunoSEQ multiplex PCR assay. The table was pulled from immuneACCESS by TCRdb, which kept in-frame rearrangements only. Such tables lose some clones; where checked, under half of the loss comes from unresolved V genes, and the rest has no known cause. This sample gives fewer than 500,000 clones in total; 85% to 90% of them show up just once. The ten biggest clones cover roughly 0.84% of the sample. Sequencing was carried out using peripheral blood. The source is a young man with COVID-19, enrolled during active disease.

This rearrangement joins TRBV24-1 to TRBJ2-5; D is possibly TRBD1 (6 bases). Trimming took 4 bases from V and 2 from J, leaving 10 bases between them. In germline, CDR1 is KGHDR, CDR2 SFDVKD. The CDR3 runs 14 residues. The CDR3, as DNA: TGTGCCACCAGTGACCGGGACACTCAAGAGACCCAGTACTTC. Residues: CATSDRDTQETQYF.

This clone was counted a few times. J is TRBJ2-7 and V is TRBV14, with a weak D call TRBD2 (5 bases). V lost 4 bases to trimming and J lost 3 bases, with 22 bases between them. The germline V gene has CDR1 SGHDN and CDR2 FVKESK. This CDR3 spans 17 amino acids. The CDR3 sequence: CASSPKASQRPLYEQYF. The CDR3 DNA sequence: TGTGCCAGCAGCCCCAAAGCTAGCCAGCGGCCCCTCTACGAGCAGTACTTC.

The V gene is TRBV11-3, the J gene TRBJ2-7, with 10 bases aligning to TRBD2. The germline CDR1 and CDR2 sequences are SGHNT and YENEEA. Trimming took 5 bases from V and 6 from J; bases not matched to a gene: 13. The CDR3 consists of 16 residues. The CDR3 coding sequence is TGTGCCAGCAGCCCAAGGCAAGCGGGGGGGCGTATCGAGCAGTACTTC. It is translated as CASSPRQAGGRIEQYF.

This sequence joins TRBV7-9 and TRBJ2-7; 9 nucleotides agree with TRBD1. The junction had 8 bases not matched to a gene; V was cut back by 4 bases and J by 4 bases. The CDR3 length is 15 residues. CDR1 is SEHNR and CDR2 is FQNEAQ in the germline V gene (reference sequence). The CDR3 nucleotides are TGTGCCAGCAGCTCAGACCGGACAGGGGTATACGAGCAGTACTTC. It codes for CASSSDRTGVYEQYF.

J is TRBJ2-3 and V is TRBV11-2; weak D call: TRBD2 (7 bases). Germline CDR1 reads SGHAT; CDR2 reads FQNNGV. The CDR3 loop spans 16 amino acids. Trimming removed 5 bases from V and 0 bases from J, with 15 bases in between. The CDR3 is CASSPRWGGSTDTQYF. CDR3 coding DNA: TGTGCCAGCAGCCCCAGGTGGGGGGGCAGCACAGATACGCAGTATTTT. The full variable domain, completed using reference TRBV11-2 and TRBJ2-3, is EAGVAQSPRYKIIEKRQSVAFWCNPISGHATLYWYQQILGQGPKLLIQFQNNGVVDDSQLPKDRFSAERLKGVDSTLKIQPAKLEDSAVYLCASSPRWGGSTDTQYFGPGTRLTVL.

The CDR3 here is CASSEAPYEQYF. DNA for the CDR3: TGTGCCAGCAGTGAAGCTCCTTACGAGCAGTACTTC. V gene TRBV2 combines with J gene TRBJ2-7, with D hard to call. Deletions cut 0 bases from V and 4 bases from J, with 4 bases between. The CDR3 consists of 12 residues. CDR1 and CDR2 from the germline V gene are SNHLY and FYNNEI.

V is TRBV2 and J is TRBJ1-6; D is possibly TRBD1 (5 bases). Per germline, CDR1 SNHLY and CDR2 FYNNEI. The CDR3 loop spans 12 amino acids. The germline V and J ends were trimmed by 6 bases and 5 bases, with 5 bases remaining between them. The CDR3 is CASRTDNSPLHF. CDR3 sequence (DNA): TGTGCCAGCAGGACAGATAATTCACCCCTCCACTTT.

Points on this clone: This CDR3 is also generated by other DNA sequences in the sample. J is TRBJ2-3 and V is TRBV28; 8 bases map to TRBD2. This CDR3 region has 14 residues. Germline V gives CDR1 MDHEN, CDR2 SYDVKM. J gave up 4 bases and V 4 bases, and 4 bases lay outside the gene matches. In nucleotides, the CDR3 is TGTGCCAGCAGTTCCAGCGGGAGATCAGATACGCAGTATTTT. Its protein is CASSSSGRSDTQYF.

The J gene is TRBJ2-5, the V gene TRBV29-1, with a possible D match to TRBD2 (5 bases). The germline V gene encodes CDR1 SQVTM and CDR2 ANQGSEA. The CDR3 contains 13 residues. Trimming removed 3 bases from V and 5 bases from J, with 13 bases in between. The CDR3 loop is CSVDVGDRETQYF. The CDR3 DNA reads as TGCAGCGTTGATGTCGGGGATCGCGAGACCCAGTACTTC.

This sequence joins TRBV24-1 and TRBJ1-2; D unclear. Trimming took 3 bases from V and 3 from J, leaving 7 bases between them. The CDR3 totals 13 residues. Germline assignment: CDR1 KGHDR and CDR2 SFDVKD. For the CDR3, the DNA is TGTGCCACCAGTGATCCCCAGGACTATGGCTACACCTTC. This gives the protein CATSDPQDYGYTF.

This clone has just one count. The chain joins TRBV19 to TRBJ1-1; 8 nucleotides agree with TRBD1. This CDR3 region has 14 residues. CDR1 and CDR2 from the germline V gene are LNHDA and SQIVND (reference sequence). J lost 7 bases, V lost 6 bases, and 10 bases had no gene match. The CDR3 DNA sequence: TGTGCCAGTAGAGGGGTGGACAGGGCCCTTGAAGCTTTCTTT. Residues: CASRGVDRALEAFF.

The chain couples TRBV14 to TRBJ1-4; D is possibly TRBD1 (5 bases). The germline V gene encodes CDR1 SGHDN and CDR2 FVKESK. The ends were cut back, 3 bases at V and 7 bases at J, with 18 bases in the middle. The length of the CDR3 is 16 residues. The CDR3 nucleotides are TGTGCCAGCAGCCAGGCGAAGACCCCAGGGCCTGAAAAACTGTTTTTT. It specifies CASSQAKTPGPEKLFF.

The CDR3 DNA reads TGTGCCAGCACCGACTTAGGAGGGGTCAATACCTACGAGCAGTACTTC. It yields the protein CASTDLGGVNTYEQYF. The rearrangement uses TRBV7-9 and TRBJ2-7, with D maybe TRBD2 (6 bases). The CDR3 is 16 residues long. The V gene's germline CDR1 is SEHNR and CDR2 FQNEAQ (reference sequence). Deletions cut 7 bases from V and 2 bases from J, with 21 bases between.